This T cell receptor (beta chain) was documented in a study of blood T cell repertoires in COVID-19. Study-wide context: Acute and convalescent COVID-19 specimens originated in the United States, Italy and Spain.

In the source study's methods: Counts of nucleated cells, estimated from reference gene primer amplification, were obtained. Here immunoSEQ multiplex PCR was the method, and the copy in TCRdb shows in-frame clones only, minus some. V and J calls plus clone size are reproduced from that table; the DNA served to infer D and trimming. Of fewer than 700,000 clones in the sample, about 89% were seen once. The Seattle site enrolled patients during active infection and followed them longitudinally. The CDR3 covers 16 residues. The specimen sequenced was peripheral blood. This chain uses TRBV1 with TRBJ2-7; the table's D call, TRBD1, was not checked against the DNA. TRBV1 is marked as a pseudogene. The sequence derives from a woman between 45 and 60 years old with COVID-19, enrolled during active disease. This CDR3 is CTSSQIDRERTYEQYF. The CDR3 coding sequence is TGCACCAGCAGCCAAATAGACAGGGAGCGTACCTACGAGCAGTACTTC.